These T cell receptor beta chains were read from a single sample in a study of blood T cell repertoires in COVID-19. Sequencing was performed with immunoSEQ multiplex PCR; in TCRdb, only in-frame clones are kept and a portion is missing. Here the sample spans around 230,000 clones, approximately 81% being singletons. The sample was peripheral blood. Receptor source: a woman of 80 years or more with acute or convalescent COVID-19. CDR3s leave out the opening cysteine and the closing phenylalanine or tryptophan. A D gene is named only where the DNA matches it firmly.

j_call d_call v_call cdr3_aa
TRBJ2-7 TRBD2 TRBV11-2 ASSTSSGSSYEQY
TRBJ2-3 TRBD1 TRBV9 ASGPGQGITDTQY
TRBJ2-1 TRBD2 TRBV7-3 ASSLWLAGVSEQF
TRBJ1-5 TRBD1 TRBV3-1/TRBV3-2 ASSQDTGGNQPQH
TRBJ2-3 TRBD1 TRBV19 ASSIPGTGSTDTQY
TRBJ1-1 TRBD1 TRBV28 ASRGQLMNTEAF
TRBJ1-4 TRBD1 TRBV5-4 ASSADRGFQNEKLF
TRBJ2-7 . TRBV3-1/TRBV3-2 ASSRSRDNSYEQY
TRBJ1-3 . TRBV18 ASSPGQIGNTIY
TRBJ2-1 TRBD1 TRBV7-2 ASSLGQGNYNEQF
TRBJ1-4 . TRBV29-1 SAGHGNEKLF
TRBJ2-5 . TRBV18 ASSSDRKRETQY
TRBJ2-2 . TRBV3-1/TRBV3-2 ASSLGQPYTGELF
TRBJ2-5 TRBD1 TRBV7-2 ASSSPGGTETQY
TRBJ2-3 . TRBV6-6 ASSYLRTDTQY
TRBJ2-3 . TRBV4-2 ASSQEFAADTQY
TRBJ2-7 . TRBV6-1 ASSEAIGTEGYEQY
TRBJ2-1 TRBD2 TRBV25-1 ASRTSGKYEQF
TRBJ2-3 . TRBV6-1 ASSEYLRVGDTQY
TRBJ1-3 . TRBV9 ASSPPSSGNTIY
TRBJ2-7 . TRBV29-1 SVEFAETYEQY
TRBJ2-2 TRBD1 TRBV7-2 ASTSGTVLTGELF
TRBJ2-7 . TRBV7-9 ASSLAGVESYEQY